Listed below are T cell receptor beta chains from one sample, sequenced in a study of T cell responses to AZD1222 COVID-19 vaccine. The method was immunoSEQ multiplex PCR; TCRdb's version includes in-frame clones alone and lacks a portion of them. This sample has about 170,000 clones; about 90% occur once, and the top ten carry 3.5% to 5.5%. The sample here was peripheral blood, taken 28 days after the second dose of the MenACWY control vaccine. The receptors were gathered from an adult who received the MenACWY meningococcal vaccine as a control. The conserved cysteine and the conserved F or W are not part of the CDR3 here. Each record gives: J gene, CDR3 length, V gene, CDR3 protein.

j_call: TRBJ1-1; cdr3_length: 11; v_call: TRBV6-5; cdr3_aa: ASSYERETEAF
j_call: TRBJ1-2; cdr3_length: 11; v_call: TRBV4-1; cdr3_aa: ASSRVGGDGYT
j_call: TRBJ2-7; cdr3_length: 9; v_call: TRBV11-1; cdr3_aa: ASSHGGEQY
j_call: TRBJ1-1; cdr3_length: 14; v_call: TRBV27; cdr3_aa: ASSLIVAAPHTEAF
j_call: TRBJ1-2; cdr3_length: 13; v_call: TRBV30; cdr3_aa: ACPHRGKVAYGYT
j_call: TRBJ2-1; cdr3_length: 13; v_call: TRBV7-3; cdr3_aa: ASSLTSLAGVEQF
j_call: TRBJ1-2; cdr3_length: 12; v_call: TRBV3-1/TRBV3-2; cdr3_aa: ASSQGGQGAGYT
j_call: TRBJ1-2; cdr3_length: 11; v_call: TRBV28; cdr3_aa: ASSFSRPWGYT
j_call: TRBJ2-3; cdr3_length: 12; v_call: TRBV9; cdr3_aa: ASSLDGSTDTQY
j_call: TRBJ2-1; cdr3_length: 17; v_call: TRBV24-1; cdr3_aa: ATSDPGTSGRGSYNEQF
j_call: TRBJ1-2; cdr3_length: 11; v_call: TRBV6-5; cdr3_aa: ASSYDTYYGYT
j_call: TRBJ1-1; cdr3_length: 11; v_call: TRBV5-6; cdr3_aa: ASSSTVNTEAF
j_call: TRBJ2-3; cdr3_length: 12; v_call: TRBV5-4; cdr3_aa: ASSLLQGTDTQY
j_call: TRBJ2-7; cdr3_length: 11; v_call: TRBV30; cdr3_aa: AWSVRLAGEQY
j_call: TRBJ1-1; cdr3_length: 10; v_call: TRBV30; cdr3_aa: AWSAGGTEAF
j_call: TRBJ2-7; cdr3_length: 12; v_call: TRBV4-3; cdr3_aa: ASSQITRGDEQY
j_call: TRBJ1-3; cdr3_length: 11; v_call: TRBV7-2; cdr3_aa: ASSLSEGNTIY
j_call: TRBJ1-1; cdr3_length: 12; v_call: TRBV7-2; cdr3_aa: ASSSRDSPTEAF